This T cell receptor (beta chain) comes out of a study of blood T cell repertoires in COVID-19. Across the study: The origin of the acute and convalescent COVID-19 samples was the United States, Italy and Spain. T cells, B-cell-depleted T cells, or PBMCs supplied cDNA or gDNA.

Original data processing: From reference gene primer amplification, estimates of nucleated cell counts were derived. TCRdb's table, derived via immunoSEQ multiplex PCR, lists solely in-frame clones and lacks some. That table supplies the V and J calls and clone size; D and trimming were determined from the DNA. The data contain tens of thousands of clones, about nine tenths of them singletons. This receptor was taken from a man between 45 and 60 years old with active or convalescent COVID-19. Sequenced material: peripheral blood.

In DNA, the CDR3 is TGTGCCAGCAGCAACGTGACAGCGTACGAGCAGTACTTC. Translation: CASSNVTAYEQYF. The chain is built from TRBV5-4 and TRBJ2-7, with D maybe TRBD1 (5 bases). V lost 4 bases and J lost 4, with 12 bases in between. The CDR3 consists of 13 residues. CDR1 and CDR2 from the germline V gene are SGHNT and YYREEE (reference sequence).